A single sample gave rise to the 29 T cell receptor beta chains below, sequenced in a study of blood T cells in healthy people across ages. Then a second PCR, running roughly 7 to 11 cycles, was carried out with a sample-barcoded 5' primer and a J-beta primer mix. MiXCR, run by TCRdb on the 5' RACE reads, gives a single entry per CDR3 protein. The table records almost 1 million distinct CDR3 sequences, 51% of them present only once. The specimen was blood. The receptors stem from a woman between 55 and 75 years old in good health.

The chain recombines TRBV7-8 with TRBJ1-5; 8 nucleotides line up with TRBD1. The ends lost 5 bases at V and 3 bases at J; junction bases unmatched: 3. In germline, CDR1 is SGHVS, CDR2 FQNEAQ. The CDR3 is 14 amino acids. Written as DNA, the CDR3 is TGTGCCAGCAGCCTGGACAGGGACAATCAGCCCCAGCATTTT. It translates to CASSLDRDNQPQHF.

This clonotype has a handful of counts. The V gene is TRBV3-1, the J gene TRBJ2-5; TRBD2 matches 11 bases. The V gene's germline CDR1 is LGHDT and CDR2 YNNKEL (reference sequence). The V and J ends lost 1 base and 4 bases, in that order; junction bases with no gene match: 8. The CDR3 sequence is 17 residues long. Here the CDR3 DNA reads TGTGCCAGCAGCCAAGGGGGGCTAGCGGGAGGAGTAGAGACCCAGTACTTC. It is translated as CASSQGGLAGGVETQYF.

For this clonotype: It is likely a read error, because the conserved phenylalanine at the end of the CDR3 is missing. CDR3 DNA sequence: TGTGCCAGCAGGGATTCCGGCCTAGTGACCCAGTACTTA. Translation: CASRDSGLVTQYL. The rearrangement links TRBV2 to TRBJ2-7; D remains ambiguous. The DNA end lines up better with TRBJ2-5; the J call may be wrong. The germline V gene encodes CDR1 SNHLY and CDR2 FYNNEI. The CDR3 runs to 13 residues.

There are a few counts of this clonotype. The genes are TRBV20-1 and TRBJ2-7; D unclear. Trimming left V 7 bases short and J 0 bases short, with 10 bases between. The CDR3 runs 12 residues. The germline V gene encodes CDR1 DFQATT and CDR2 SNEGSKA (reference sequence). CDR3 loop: CSVPSVSYEQYF. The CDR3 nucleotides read TGCAGTGTCCCTAGTGTCTCCTACGAGCAGTACTTC.

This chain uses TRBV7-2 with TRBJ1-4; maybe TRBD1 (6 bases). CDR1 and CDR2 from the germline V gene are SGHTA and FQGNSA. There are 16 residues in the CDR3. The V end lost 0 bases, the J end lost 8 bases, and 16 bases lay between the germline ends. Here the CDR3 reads CASSLAHGGIGEKLFF. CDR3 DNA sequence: TGTGCCAGCAGCTTAGCGCACGGGGGCATAGGAGAAAAACTGTTTTTT.

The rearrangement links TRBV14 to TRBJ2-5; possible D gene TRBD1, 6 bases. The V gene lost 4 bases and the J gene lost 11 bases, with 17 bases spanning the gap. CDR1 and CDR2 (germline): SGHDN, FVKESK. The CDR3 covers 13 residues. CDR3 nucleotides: TGTGCCAGCAGCCTACAGGGTTTCAATGAGCAGTACTTC. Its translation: CASSLQGFNEQYF.

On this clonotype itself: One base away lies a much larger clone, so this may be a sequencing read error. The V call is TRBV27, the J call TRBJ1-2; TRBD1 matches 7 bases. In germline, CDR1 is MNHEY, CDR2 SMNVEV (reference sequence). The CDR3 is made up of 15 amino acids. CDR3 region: CPSSLKGTANYGYTF. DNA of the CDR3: TGTCCCAGCAGTTTAAAAGGGACAGCTAACTATGGCTACACCTTC.

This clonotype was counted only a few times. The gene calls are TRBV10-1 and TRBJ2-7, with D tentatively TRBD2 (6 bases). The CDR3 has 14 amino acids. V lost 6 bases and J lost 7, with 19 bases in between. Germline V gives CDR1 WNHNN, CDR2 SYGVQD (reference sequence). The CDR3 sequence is CASRPGLTSEEQYF. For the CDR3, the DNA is TGCGCCAGCAGACCGGGACTCACCTCTGAAGAGCAGTACTTC.

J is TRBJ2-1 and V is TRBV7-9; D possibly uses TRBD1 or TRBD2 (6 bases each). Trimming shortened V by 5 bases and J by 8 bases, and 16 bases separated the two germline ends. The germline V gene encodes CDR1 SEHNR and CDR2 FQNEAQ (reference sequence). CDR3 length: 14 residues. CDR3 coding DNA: TGTGCCAGCAGCACCGGACTAAGGGGGGATGAGCAGTTCTTC. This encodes CASSTGLRGDEQFF.

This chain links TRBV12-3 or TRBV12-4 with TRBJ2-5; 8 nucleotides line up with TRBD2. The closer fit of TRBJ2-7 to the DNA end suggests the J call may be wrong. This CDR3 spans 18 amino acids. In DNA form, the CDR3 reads TGTGCCAGCAGCACGGTTCCAGCGGGAGAGGTCTCACCCTACGAGCAGTACTTC. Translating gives CASSTVPAGEVSPYEQYF.

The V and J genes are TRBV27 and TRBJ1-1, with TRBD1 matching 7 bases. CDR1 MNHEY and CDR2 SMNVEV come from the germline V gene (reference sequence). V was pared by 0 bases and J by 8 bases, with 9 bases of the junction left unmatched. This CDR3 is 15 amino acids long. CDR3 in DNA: TGTGCCAGCAGTTTATCATCGGGACAGTCCACCGAAGCTTTCTTT. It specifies CASSLSSGQSTEAFF.

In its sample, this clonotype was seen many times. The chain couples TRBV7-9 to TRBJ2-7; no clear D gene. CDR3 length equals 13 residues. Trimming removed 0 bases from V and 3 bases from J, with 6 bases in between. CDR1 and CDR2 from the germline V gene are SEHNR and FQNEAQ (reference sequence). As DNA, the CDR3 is TGTGCCAGCAGCTTAGCTACCAGCTACGAGCAGTACTTC. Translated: CASSLATSYEQYF.

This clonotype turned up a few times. The CDR3 region is CATGGTGANVLTF. For the CDR3, the DNA is TGTGCCACGGGAGGAACTGGGGCCAACGTCCTGACTTTC. The chain is built from TRBV10-3 and TRBJ2-6, with 7 bases fitting TRBD2. Per the germline V gene, CDR1 is ENHRY and CDR2 is SYGVKD. V lost 10 bases, J lost 2 bases, and 2 bases stayed unmatched. This CDR3 has 13 residues.

This CDR3 is CSVEEDTYYGYTF. CDR3 nucleotides: TGCAGCGTTGAAGAGGACACATACTATGGCTACACCTTC. This chain joins TRBV29-1 and TRBJ1-2; possible D gene TRBD1, 5 bases. Looked up from germline, CDR1 is SQVTM and CDR2 is ANQGSEA. CDR3 length equals 13 residues. V lost 0 bases to trimming and J lost 3 bases, with 8 bases between them.

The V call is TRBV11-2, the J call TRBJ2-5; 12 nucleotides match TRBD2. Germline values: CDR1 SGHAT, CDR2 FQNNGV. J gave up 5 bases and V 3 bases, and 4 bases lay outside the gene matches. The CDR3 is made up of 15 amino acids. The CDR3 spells CASSLTSGSWETQYF. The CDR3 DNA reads TGTGCCAGCAGCTTGACTAGCGGGAGTTGGGAGACCCAGTACTTC.

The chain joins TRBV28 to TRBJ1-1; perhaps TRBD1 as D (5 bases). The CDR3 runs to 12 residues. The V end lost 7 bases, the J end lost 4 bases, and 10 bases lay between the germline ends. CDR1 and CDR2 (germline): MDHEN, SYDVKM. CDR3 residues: CASKSGATEAFF. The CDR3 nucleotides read TGTGCCAGCAAAAGTGGGGCCACTGAAGCTTTCTTT.

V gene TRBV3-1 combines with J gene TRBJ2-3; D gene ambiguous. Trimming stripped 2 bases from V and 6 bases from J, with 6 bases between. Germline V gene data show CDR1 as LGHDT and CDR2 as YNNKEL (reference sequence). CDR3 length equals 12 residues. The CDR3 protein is CASSQNVDTQYF. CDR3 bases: TGTGCCAGCAGCCAAAACGTGGATACGCAGTATTTT.

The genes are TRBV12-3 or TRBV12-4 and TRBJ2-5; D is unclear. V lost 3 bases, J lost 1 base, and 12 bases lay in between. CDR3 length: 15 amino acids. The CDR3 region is CASSLGSTFQETQYF. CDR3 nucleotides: TGTGCCAGCAGTTTGGGGTCCACCTTCCAAGAGACCCAGTACTTC.

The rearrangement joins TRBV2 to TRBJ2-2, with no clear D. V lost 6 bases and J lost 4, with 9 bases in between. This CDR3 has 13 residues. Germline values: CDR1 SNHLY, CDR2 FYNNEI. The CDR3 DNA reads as TGTGCCAGCAGGGAGTTTAGCACCGGGGAGCTGTTTTTT. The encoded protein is CASREFSTGELFF.

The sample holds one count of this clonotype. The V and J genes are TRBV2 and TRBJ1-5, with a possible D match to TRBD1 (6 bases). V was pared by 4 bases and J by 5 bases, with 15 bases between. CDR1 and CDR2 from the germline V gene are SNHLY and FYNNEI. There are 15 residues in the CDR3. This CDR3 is CASSGWTVGDQPQHF. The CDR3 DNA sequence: TGTGCCAGCAGTGGGTGGACAGTCGGAGATCAGCCCCAGCATTTT.

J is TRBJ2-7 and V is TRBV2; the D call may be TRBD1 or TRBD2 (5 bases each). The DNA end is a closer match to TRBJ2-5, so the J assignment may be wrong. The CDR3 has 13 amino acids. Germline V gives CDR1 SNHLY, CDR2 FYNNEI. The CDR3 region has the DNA TGTGCCAGCGTCCGGGACCCGCCGGAGACCCAGTACTTC. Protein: CASVRDPPETQYF.

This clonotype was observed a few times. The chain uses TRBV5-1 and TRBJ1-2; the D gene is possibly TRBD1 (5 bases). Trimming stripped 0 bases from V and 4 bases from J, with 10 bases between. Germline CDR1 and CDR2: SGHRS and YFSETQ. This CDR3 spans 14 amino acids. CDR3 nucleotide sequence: TGCGCCAGCAGCTTGGGTCGGGACCCCTATGGCTACACCTTC. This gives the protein CASSLGRDPYGYTF.

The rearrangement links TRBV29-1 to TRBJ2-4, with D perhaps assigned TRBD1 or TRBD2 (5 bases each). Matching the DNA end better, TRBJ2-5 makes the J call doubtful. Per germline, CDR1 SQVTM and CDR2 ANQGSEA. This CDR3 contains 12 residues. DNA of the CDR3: TGCAGCGCCTCGTGGGGGTCGGAGACCCAGTACTTC. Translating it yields CSASWGSETQYF.

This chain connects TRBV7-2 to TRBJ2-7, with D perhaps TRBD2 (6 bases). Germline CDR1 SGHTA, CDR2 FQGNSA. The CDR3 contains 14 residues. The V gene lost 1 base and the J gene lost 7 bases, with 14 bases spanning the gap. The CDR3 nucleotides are TGTGCCAGCAGCTTAGTAATCACTAGCAATGAGCAGTACTTC. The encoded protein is CASSLVITSNEQYF.

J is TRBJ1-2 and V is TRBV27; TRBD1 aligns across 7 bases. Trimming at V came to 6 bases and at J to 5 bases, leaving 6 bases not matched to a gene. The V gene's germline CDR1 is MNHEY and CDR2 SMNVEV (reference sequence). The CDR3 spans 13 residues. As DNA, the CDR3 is TGTGCCAGCAGGCGGGACAGCCGGTATGGCTACACCTTC. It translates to CASRRDSRYGYTF.

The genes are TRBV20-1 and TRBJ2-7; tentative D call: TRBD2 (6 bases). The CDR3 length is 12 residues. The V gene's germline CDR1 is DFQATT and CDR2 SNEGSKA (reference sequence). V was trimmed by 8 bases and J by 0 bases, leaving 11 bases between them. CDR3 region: CSPRGSSYEQYF. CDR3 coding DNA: TGCAGTCCCCGGGGGAGCTCCTACGAGCAGTACTTC.

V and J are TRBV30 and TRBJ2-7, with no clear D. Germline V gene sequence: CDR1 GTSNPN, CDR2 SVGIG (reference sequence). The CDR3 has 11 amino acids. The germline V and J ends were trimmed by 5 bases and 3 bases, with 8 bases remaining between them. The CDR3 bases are TGTGCCTGGGGAGCCCTCTACGAGCAGTACTTC. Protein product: CAWGALYEQYF.

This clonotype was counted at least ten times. The CDR3 region is CASSQVAGRDNEQFF. The CDR3 region has the DNA TGTGCCAGCAGCCAAGTGGCCGGGAGAGACAATGAGCAGTTCTTC. The chain uses TRBV4-2 and TRBJ2-1; tentatively, D is TRBD2 (6 bases). The V and J ends lost 1 base and 5 bases respectively, with 12 bases between them. The CDR3 is made up of 15 amino acids. Germline CDR1 reads LGHNA; CDR2 reads YNFKEQ.

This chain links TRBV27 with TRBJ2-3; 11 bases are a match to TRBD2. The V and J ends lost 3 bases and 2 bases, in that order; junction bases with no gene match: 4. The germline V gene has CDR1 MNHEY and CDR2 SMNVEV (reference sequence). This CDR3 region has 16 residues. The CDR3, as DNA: TGTGCCAGCAGTTTCCGACTAGCGGGGCCCACAGATACGCAGTATTTT. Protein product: CASSFRLAGPTDTQYF.